The rows below give T cell receptor beta chains drawn from one sample of a study of shared clonotypes between healthy human individuals. Clones were sequenced by immunoSEQ multiplex PCR, and TCRdb holds only the in-frame ones, with some missing. Of 1.5 million to 1.9 million clones listed, nearly 99% are singletons. The specimen was naive CD4+ T cells sorted from blood. The receptors derive from a man aged 25 to 40 in good health. CDR3s include the opening cysteine and the closing phenylalanine or tryptophan. The order of the fields is J gene, clone size, D gene, V gene, CDR3 DNA, CDR3 protein. A D gene is named only where the DNA matches it firmly. Not all rows give a size; the values are once, few, many and, for expanded clones, a class.

>TRBJ1-2|NA|NA|TRBV7-9
TGTGCCAGCACCGATCGGGGGTCTAACTATGGCTACACCTTC
CASTDRGSNYGYTF
>TRBJ2-3|NA|TRBD2|TRBV5-1
TGCGCCAGCGGATTAGCGGGAGGGGTCACAGATACGCAGTATTTT
CASGLAGGVTDTQYF
>TRBJ2-6|NA|NA|TRBV7-2
TGTGCCAGCAGCCCGCTCGTTGGGGCCAACGTCCTGACTTTC
CASSPLVGANVLTF
>TRBJ1-4|NA|NA|TRBV6-5
TGTGCCAGCAGTTTCACAAATGAAAAACTGTTTTTT
CASSFTNEKLFF
>TRBJ2-5|NA|NA|TRBV5-6
TGTGCCAGCAGCTCTAGACAGGTCCTCCAAGAGACCCAGTACTTC
CASSSRQVLQETQYF
>TRBJ1-1|NA|NA|TRBV15
TGTGCCACCAGCCCCAGGGGAAGGAACACTGAAGCTTTCTTT
CATSPRGRNTEAFF
>TRBJ2-1|NA|NA|TRBV15
TGTGCCACCAGCAGGGGCTCTAGATACAATGAGCAGTTCTTC
CATSRGSRYNEQFF
>TRBJ1-1|NA|TRBD1|TRBV6-5
TGTGCCAGCAGTCCCCAGGGGGGGCCTGAAGCTTTCTTT
CASSPQGGPEAFF
>TRBJ2-6|NA|NA|TRBV11-2
TGTGCCAGCAGCCTCCTGCGGGACTCTGGGGCCAACGTCCTGACTTTC
CASSLLRDSGANVLTF
>TRBJ1-1|NA|TRBD1|TRBV18
TGTGCCAGCTCAATTACAGGGGGCGCGGTGAGCACTGAAGCTTTCTTT
CASSITGGAVSTEAFF
>TRBJ1-5|NA|NA|TRBV7-2
TGTGCCAGCAGCTTAGTCGGCTGGGGCAATCAGCCCCAGCATTTT
CASSLVGWGNQPQHF
>TRBJ2-3|NA|NA|TRBV7-2
TGTGCCAGCAGCTTAGTCGGCACAGATACGCAGTATTTT
CASSLVGTDTQYF
>TRBJ2-2|NA|NA|TRBV9
TGTGCCAGCGAGTCTGCGAACACCGGGGAGCTGTTTTTT
CASESANTGELFF
>TRBJ2-1|once|TRBD2|TRBV6-4
TGTGCCAGCAGTGTACTAGCGGGAGCTGAGCAGTTCTTC
CASSVLAGAEQFF
>TRBJ2-5|NA|TRBD1|TRBV9
TGTGCCAGCAGCGGGGGGACAGCCAGCCAAGAGACCCAGTACTTC
CASSGGTASQETQYF
>TRBJ2-7|NA|TRBD2|TRBV19
TGTGCCAGTAGTTCCGGGACTAGAGAGAGTCAGTACTTC
CASSSGTRESQYF
>TRBJ1-2|NA|NA|TRBV30
TGTGCCTTGGAGGTGGTGGGCTACACCTTC
CALEVVGYTF
>TRBJ2-7|NA|NA|TRBV28
TGTGCCAGCAGTCCCTCTAGCTCCTACGAGCAGTACTTC
CASSPSSSYEQYF
>TRBJ2-5|NA|NA|TRBV2
TGTGCCAGCAGTGGAGGGGCACAAGAGACCCAGTACTTC
CASSGGAQETQYF
>TRBJ2-3|few|NA|TRBV19
TGTGCCAGTACTGCCGGCGGCACAGATACGCAGTATTTT
CASTAGGTDTQYF
>TRBJ2-1|NA|NA|TRBV10-2
TGCGCCAGTAGGGACCGTTGGAGGAATGAGCAGTTCTTC
CASRDRWRNEQFF
>TRBJ2-3|NA|TRBD2|TRBV5-4
TGTGCCAGCAGTGTGGGGGCTAGCGGGACAGATACGCAGTATTTT
CASSVGASGTDTQYF
>TRBJ2-5|once|TRBD2|TRBV7-9
TGTGCCAGCAGCGCTGCCCGGGGGGGGCTGAGAGAGACCCAGTACTTC
CASSAARGGLRETQYF
>TRBJ2-7|NA|NA|TRBV6-6
TGTGCCAGCAGTTACTCCCAGGTTGCCTACGAGCAGTACTTC
CASSYSQVAYEQYF
>TRBJ2-2|NA|TRBD2|TRBV2
TGTGCCAGCACCCTGGTTCCTGGGAGGGGTTACACCGGGGAGCTGTTTTTT
CASTLVPGRGYTGELFF
>TRBJ1-1|once|NA|TRBV28
TGTGCCAGTGCGCAATCTGAAGCTTTCTTT
CASAQSEAFF
>TRBJ2-5|NA|TRBD2|TRBV29-1
TGCAGCGTTGGGCTAGCGGGAGGGCCCGACGCTATTACAAGAGAGACCCAGTACTTC
CSVGLAGGPDAITRETQYF
>TRBJ2-2|NA|TRBD2|TRBV11-2
TGTGCCAGCAGCTTAGAAGGGACTAGCGGGAGCGGGGAGCTGTTTTTT
CASSLEGTSGSGELFF
>TRBJ2-2|NA|NA|TRBV7-9
TGTGCCAGCAGCCCCGGGGAGCTGTTTTTT
CASSPGELFF
>TRBJ1-1|once|NA|TRBV29-1
TGCAGCGTCCAAGAAAGACCTGCTGAAGCTTTCTTT
CSVQERPAEAFF
>TRBJ2-1|NA|NA|TRBV7-9
TGTGCCAGCAGCTCGGAAATTACCGGGCCCAATGAGCAGTTCTTC
CASSSEITGPNEQFF